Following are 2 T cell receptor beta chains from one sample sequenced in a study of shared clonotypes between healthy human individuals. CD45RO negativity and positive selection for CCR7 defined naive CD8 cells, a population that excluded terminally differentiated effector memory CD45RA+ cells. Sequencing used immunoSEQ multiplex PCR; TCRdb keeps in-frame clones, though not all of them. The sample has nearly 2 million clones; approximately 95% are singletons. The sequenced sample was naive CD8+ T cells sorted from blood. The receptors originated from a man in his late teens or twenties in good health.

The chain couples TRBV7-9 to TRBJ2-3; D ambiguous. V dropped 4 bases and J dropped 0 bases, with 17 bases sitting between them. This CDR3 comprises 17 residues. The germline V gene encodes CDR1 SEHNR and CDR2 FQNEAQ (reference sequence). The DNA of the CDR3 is TGTGCCAGCAGCTCCCCCGTACACCAAAGTAGCACAGATACGCAGTATTTT. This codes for CASSSPVHQSSTDTQYF.

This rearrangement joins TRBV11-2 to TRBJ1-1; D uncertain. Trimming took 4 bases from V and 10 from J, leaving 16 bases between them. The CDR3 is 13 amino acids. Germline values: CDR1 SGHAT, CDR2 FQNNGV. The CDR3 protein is CASSSGPLSAAFF. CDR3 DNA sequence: TGTGCCAGCAGCTCCGGGCCCCTCAGTGCAGCTTTCTTT.